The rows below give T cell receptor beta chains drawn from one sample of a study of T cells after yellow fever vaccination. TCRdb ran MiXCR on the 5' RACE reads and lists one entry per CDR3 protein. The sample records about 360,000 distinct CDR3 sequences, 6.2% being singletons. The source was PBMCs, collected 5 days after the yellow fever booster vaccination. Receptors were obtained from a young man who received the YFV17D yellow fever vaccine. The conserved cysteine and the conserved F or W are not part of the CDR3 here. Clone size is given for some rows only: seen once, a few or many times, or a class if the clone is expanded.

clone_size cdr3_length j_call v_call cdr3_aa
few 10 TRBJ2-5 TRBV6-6 ASSRREETQY
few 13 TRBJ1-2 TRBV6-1 ASRPIDRIRYGYT
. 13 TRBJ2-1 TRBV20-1 SAGTSGRTTNEQF
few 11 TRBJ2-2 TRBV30 AWSGGNTGELF
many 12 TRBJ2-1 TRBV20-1 SAPFWDRGNEQF
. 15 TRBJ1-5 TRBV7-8 ASSNRDRGRGNQPQH
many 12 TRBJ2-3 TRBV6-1 ASSPRSGTDTQY
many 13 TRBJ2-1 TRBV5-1 ASSTSPGGYNEQF
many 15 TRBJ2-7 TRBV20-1 SARGGNSRSSSYEQY
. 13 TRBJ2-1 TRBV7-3 ASSLKVAGDGEQF
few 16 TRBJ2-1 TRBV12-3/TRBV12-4 ASSYGPESQRAYNEQF
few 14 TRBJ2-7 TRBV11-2 ASSKGLAGGSVEQY
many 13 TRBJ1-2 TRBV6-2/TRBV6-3 ASSYWTGTPGGYT
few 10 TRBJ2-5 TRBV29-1 SVSRGGVTQY
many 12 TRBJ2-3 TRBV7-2 ASSLLAGANTQY
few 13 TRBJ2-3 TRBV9 ASSPSSQSGDTQY
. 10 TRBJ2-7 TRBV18 ASSPSVYEQY
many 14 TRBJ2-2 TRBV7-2 ASRKKWERGTGELF
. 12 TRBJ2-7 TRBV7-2 ASSSPKRVYEQY
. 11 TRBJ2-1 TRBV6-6 ASSSTGGGEQF
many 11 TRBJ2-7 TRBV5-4 ASSLVGFYEQY
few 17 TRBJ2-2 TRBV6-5 ASSYWLSSGPRNTGELF
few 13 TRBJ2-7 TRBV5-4 ASSFSGTDLSKQY
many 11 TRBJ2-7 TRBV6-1 ASSSGTDYEQY
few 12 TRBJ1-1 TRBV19 ASSIGHLNTEAF
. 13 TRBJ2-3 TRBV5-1 ASSPLGGSTDTQY
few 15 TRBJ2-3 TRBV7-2 ASSRQLWRVGEDTQY
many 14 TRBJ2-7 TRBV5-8 ASSRPPGQGSYEQY
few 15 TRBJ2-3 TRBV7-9 ASSLARDSPPTDTQY
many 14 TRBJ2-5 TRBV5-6 ASSSPVDTSWETQY
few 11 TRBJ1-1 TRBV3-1 ASSPRTNTEAF
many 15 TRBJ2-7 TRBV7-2 ASSFPPSSGPSYEQY
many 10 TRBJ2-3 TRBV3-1 ASSRAGDTQY
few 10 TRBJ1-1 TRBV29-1 SVWTGGTEAF
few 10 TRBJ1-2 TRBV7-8 ASRSTGFGYT
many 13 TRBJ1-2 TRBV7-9 ASSPDGQGAGGYT
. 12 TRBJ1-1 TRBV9 ASTPGQLNTEAF
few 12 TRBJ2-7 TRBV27 ASSPQASSYEQY
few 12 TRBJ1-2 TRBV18 ASSALQGADGYT
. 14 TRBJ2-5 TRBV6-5 ASSYGGGVGSETQY
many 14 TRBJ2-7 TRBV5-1 ASSGRTETANYEQY
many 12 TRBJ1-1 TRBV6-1 ASSVRGTVAEAF
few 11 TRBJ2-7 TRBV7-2 ASSFGTKYEQY
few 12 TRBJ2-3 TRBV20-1 SARQTSSPDTQY
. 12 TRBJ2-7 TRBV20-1 SATSGSQSYEQY
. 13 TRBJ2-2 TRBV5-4 ASSSGTSITGELF
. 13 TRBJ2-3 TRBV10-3 AISGAAGGADTQY
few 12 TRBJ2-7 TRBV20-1 SASRTSGGGEQY
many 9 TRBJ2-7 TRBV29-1 SVGEDYEQY
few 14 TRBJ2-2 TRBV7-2 ASSSRRLATTGELF